This is a list of T cell receptor beta chains from one sample in a study of blood T cell repertoires in COVID-19. The method was immunoSEQ multiplex PCR; TCRdb's version includes in-frame clones alone and lacks a portion of them. The sample lists about 400,000 clones; about 90% were seen once. Sequencing used PBMCs or T cells enriched from blood (not recorded which). The source is a woman aged 25-40 years who had recovered from COVID-19. The conserved cysteine and the conserved F or W are not part of the CDR3 here. The order of the fields is CDR3 protein, V gene.

CDR3 protein: ASSARDNLWTGANVLT
V gene: TRBV2

CDR3 protein: ASSSVGNTIY
V gene: TRBV6-5

CDR3 protein: ASRRNGGSSNQPQH
V gene: TRBV19

CDR3 protein: ASSEAITGNTIY
V gene: TRBV4-2

CDR3 protein: ASLPGGANVLT
V gene: TRBV12-3/TRBV12-4

CDR3 protein: ASSFISTSVAF
V gene: TRBV11-2

CDR3 protein: ASSTGQLYEQY
V gene: TRBV5-1

CDR3 protein: ASIDQRGGLREQY
V gene: TRBV6-1

CDR3 protein: ATGTRTNEKLF
V gene: TRBV19

CDR3 protein: SVEVRREETQY
V gene: TRBV29-1